This TCR beta chain was sequenced in a study of blood T cell repertoires in COVID-19. Study overall: The origin of the acute and convalescent COVID-19 samples was the United States, Italy and Spain. In each case, the material was cDNA or gDNA derived from T cells, B-cell-depleted T cells, or PBMCs.

Methods used by the authors: Quantification of nucleated cells was approximated via reference gene primer amplification. The repertoire was sequenced with immunoSEQ multiplex PCR; TCRdb's copy has only in-frame clones and lacks some. The V and J calls and the clone size are those of that table, but D and trimming were determined from the DNA. Here the sample spans some 58,000 clones, around 85% being singletons. CDR1 and CDR2 (germline): SGDLS, YYNGEE. Trimming stripped 0 bases from V and 5 bases from J, with 8 bases between. This CDR3 has 13 amino acids. The chain combines TRBV9 with TRBJ1-1; possible D gene TRBD1, 5 bases. This sequence was found in a man aged 40-50 years with acute or convalescent COVID-19. Sample: peripheral blood. The CDR3 spells CASSVARTTEAFF. The CDR3 DNA follows: TGTGCCAGCAGCGTAGCAAGGACAACTGAAGCTTTCTTT.